This T cell receptor beta chain emerged from a study of PD-L1 blockade in urothelial cancer. Patients' cancers were locally advanced or metastatic urothelial carcinomas. TCRdb keeps only in-frame clones here, not all; method: immunoSEQ multiplex PCR. The sample consists of approximately 37,000 clones, 80% to 90% of them appearing once. After removal of 4 bases from V and 4 bases from J, the junction contained 10 bases not matched to a gene. Germline CDR1 SGHRS, CDR2 YFSETQ. The CDR3 spans 15 residues. The TCR was taken from a man in his fifties or sixties with urothelial cancer. The sequencing here drew on PBMCs, taken around atezolizumab (anti-PD-L1) treatment. The gene calls are TRBV5-1 and TRBJ2-7; 8 nucleotides agree with TRBD2. The CDR3 protein is CASSPRTSSLYEQYF. CDR3 sequence (DNA): TGCGCCAGCAGCCCCCGGACTAGCAGCCTGTACGAGCAGTACTTC.